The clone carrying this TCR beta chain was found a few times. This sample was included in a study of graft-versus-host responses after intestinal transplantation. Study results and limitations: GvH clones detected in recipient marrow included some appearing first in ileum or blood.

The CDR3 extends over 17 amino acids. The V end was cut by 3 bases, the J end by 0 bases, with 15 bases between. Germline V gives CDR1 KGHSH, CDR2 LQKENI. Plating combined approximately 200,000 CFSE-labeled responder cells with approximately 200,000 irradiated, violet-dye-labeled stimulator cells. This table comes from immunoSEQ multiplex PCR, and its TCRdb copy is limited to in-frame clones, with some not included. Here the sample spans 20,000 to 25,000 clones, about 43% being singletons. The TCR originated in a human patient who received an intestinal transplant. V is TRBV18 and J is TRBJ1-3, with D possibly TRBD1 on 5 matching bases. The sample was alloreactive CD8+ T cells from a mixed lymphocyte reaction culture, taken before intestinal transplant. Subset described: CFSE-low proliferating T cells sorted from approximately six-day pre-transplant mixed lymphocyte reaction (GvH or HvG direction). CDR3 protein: CASSPVVGTLSGNTIYF. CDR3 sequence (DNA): TGTGCCAGCTCACCGGTAGTAGGGACTCTCTCTGGAAACACCATATATTTT. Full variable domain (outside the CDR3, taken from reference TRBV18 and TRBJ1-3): NAGVMQNPRHLVRRRGQEARLRCSPMKGHSHVYWYRQLPEEGLKFMVYLQKENIIDESGMPKERFSAEFPKEGPSILRIQQVVRGDSAAYFCASSPVVGTLSGNTIYFGEGSWLTVV.